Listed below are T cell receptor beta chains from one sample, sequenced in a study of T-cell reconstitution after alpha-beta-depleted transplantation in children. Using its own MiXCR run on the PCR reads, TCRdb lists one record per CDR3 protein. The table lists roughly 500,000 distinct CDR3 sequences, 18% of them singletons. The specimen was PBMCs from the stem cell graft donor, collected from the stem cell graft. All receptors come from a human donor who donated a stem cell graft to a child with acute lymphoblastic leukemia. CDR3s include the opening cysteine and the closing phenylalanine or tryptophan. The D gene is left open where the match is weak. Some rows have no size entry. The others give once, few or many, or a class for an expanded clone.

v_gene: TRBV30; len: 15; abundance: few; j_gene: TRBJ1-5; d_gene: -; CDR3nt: TGTGCCTGGAACAGAGACAGACTTAGCAATCAGCCCCAGCATTTT; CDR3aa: CAWNRDRLSNQPQHF
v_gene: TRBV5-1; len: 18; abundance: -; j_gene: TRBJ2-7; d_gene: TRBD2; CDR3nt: TGCGCCAGCAGCCCGCCGGGACTAGCGGGAGGGCCTGGCTTCGAGCAGTACTTC; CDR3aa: CASSPPGLAGGPGFEQYF
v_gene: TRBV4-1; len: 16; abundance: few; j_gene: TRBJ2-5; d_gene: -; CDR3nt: TGCGCCAGCAGCCTTGGCAGTAGCGGCAACGCGGAGACCCAGTACTTC; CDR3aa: CASSLGSSGNAETQYF
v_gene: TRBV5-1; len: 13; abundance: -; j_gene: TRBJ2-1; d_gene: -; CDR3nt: TGCGCCAGCAGCTTACCGCCCGTGAATGAGCAGTTCTTC; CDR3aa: CASSLPPVNEQFF
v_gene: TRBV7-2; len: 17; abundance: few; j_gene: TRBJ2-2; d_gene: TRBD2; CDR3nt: TGTGCCAGCAGCTTAAGGATTGGACTAGGCTTGGCCGGGGAGCTGTTTTTT; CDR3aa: CASSLRIGLGLAGELFF
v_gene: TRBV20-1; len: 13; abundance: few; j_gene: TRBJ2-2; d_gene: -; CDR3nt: TGCAGTGCTAGAGATAACAAACCCGGGGAGCTGTTTTTT; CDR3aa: CSARDNKPGELFF
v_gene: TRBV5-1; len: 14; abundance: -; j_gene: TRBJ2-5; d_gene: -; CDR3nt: TGCGCCAGCAGCCGAACGGGGATACAAGAGACCCAGTACTTC; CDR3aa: CASSRTGIQETQYF
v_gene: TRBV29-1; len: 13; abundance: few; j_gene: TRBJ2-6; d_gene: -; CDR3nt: TGCAGCGTTGGAGGGCAGGGGGCCAACGTCCTGACTTTC; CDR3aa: CSVGGQGANVLTF
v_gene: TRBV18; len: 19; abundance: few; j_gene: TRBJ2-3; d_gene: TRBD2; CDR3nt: TGTGCCAGCTCACCTGGACGACTAGCGGGAGGACCCCGGGAAGATACGCAGTATTTT; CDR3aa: CASSPGRLAGGPREDTQYF
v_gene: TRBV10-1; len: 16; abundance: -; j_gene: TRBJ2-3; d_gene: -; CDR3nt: TGCGCCAGCAGTCCGTATAGCGGTTCAGTCACAGATACGCAGTATTTT; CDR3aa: CASSPYSGSVTDTQYF
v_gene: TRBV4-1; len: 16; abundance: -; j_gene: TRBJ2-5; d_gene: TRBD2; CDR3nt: TGCGCCAGCAGCATACTGAGGACTAGCGGGAGTGAGACCCAGTACTTC; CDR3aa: CASSILRTSGSETQYF
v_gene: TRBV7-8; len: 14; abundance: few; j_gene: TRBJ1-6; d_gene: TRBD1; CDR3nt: TGTGCCAGCAGCCCGGACAGGGGTCGGTCACCCCTCCACTTT; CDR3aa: CASSPDRGRSPLHF
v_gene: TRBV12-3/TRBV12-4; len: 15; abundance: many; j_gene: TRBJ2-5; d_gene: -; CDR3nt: TGTGCCAGCAGTGCGGGACTCTCAATTCAAGAGACCCAGTACTTC; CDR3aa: CASSAGLSIQETQYF
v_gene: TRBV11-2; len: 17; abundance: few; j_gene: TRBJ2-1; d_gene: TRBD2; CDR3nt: TGTGCCAGCAGCTCACGGACTAGCGGGAGGGCTCACAATGAGCAGTTCTTC; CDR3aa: CASSSRTSGRAHNEQFF
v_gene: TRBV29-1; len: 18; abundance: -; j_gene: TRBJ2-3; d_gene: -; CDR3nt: TGCAGCGTTAGGTACCAGGGATTCTTCACCGACAGCACAGATACGCAGTATTTT; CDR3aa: CSVRYQGFFTDSTDTQYF
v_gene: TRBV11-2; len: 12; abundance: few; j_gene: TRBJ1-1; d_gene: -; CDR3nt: TGTGCCAGCAGCTCCCTGAGGGCTGAAGCTTTCTTT; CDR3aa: CASSSLRAEAFF
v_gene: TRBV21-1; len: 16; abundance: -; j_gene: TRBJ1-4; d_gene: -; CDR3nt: TGTGCCAGCAGCAAAGGTAGCGGGGATGGATCACAAAAACTGTTTTTT; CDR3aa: CASSKGSGDGSQKLFF
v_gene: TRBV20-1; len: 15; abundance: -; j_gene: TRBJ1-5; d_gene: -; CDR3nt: TGCAGTGCTAGAGATAACCACGGACAGAATCAGCCCCAGCATTTT; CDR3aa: CSARDNHGQNQPQHF
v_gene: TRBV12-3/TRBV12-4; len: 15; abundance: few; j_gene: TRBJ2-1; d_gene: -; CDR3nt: TGTGCCAGCAGTTCTAGTTGGGCCACGGAGAATGAGCAGTTCTTC; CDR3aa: CASSSSWATENEQFF